Only one count was recorded for the clone carrying this T cell receptor (beta chain). Its antigen remains unknown. The sample belongs to a study of healthy donors' naive CD4 and CD8 T cells. The study's findings and limits: Alpha and beta chains were sequenced in bulk without pairing. Around 14% of CD4/CD8 propensity variance appeared explained by V, J and CDR3 charge.

Naive CD4+ cells were sorted as CD4+CD8-CD45RO-CD45RA+; naive CD8+ as CD8+CD4-CD45RA+CD27bright. A linear amplification protocol produced the TCR libraries from 400 to 550 ng of total RNA. Via MiXCR, TCRdb re-called the reads, giving one row per CDR3 protein. The sample records about 180,000 distinct CDR3 sequences, around 80% being singletons. Germline CDR1 is SGHRS and CDR2 is YFSETQ. Germline trimming cut 4 bases from V and 7 bases from J; bases unmatched to any gene: 8. CDR3 size: 14 residues. The clonotype was recovered from a pool of human donors in good health; the sample pools cells from several healthy donors. What was sequenced was naive CD4+ and CD8+ T cells sorted from blood, pooled from several donors. The chain employs TRBV5-1 and TRBJ2-1; the match to TRBD2 covers 7 bases. CDR3 sequence reads: CASSAGTTGNEQFF. CDR3 DNA: TGCGCCAGCAGCGCCGGGACTACTGGAAATGAGCAGTTCTTC. The variable domain in full, with the rest retrieved from reference TRBV5-1 and TRBJ2-1, is KAGVTQTPRYLIKTRGQQVTLSCSPISGHRSVSWYQQTPGQGLQFLFEYFSETQRNKGNFPGRFSGRQFSNSRSEMNVSTLELGDSALYLCASSAGTTGNEQFFGPGTRLTVL.